This TCR beta chain was sequenced during a study of T cells in Graves' hyperthyroidism and ophthalmopathy (dated by TCRdb to about 2019). Study-wide context: Peripheral blood samples were taken at the time of initial diagnosis, prior to any treatment. To identify TCR V-J signatures that set the groups apart, the researchers used a discovery cohort of 100 patients, made up of roughly 45 with Graves' ophthalmopathy and some 56 with stable Graves' hyperthyroidism. Prospective prediction of ophthalmopathy was tested in an independent validation cohort consisting of some 19 hyperthyroidism patients and about 17 patients who later progressed to ophthalmopathy. The approximately 90 discovery patients were divided at random into training and test sets in a 7:3 ratio. In roughly six Graves' hyperthyroidism patients, the study also compared T-cell repertoires from thyroid tissue with T-cell repertoires from blood. Following sampling, methimazole starting at 30 mg daily was given to hyperthyroidism patients, and high-dose intravenous methylprednisolone was given to ophthalmopathy patients. The paper reports TCR Vbeta CDR3 sequencing of more than 120 peripheral blood samples: around 45 ophthalmopathy, over 70 hyperthyroidism and around 17 progressor patients.

The TCR beta CDR3 regions were amplified from the RNA transcripts. The first round of RT-PCR for the TCR CDR3 was performed with the HTBI primer set and the Qiagen OneStep RT-PCR kit. Libraries were constructed in a second round of multiplex PCR, after which size selection and purification were performed. Paired-end sequencing of the libraries was performed with 100 bp reads on an Illumina HiSeq2000. The source study handled its data this way. Raw data were processed with SOAPnuke, discarding reads with adapters, uncalled bases, mean Phred below 15, or no exact constant-primer or identifier match. High-quality paired reads were merged with COPE v1.2.5, and unique nucleotide sequences were defined as clonotypes. MiTCR v1.1 was used to align the clonotypes against IMGT TRBV, TRBD and TRBJ reference segments. The analysis included only V-J combinations with a frequency above 0.0001, which together covered 99.2% of the repertoires. A TCS score was defined as the ratio of F50 (clonal expansion) to E x V (chaos), with BLOSUM62-based TCRdist applied between CDR3 peptides within each V-J. Welch's t-statistics and random forest reduced fewer than 600 V-J features to roughly 13, which were used in a naive Bayes classifier (R e1071). TCRdb's own reprocessing of the public reads used fastp at Q25 and MiXCR and kept productive beta chains. Identical CDR3 protein sequences are pooled into one entry, listed with their most common genes and DNA. TCRdb assigned the V and J calls; the authors' analysis was not used. Present in this sample are a few hundred thousand distinct CDR3 sequences, 15% to 20% of which were seen just once. Around 61% of the sample is held by the ten biggest clonotypes.

In the ophthalmopathy patients, disease was moderately to severely active, with a Clinical Activity Score of 3 or more, a NOSPECS grade of 4 or more, and a duration of less than 3 months. Patients with uncontrolled infections, other autoimmune diseases, pregnancy or lactation were excluded. Clinical symptoms, serum thyroxine and TRAb, thyroid ultrasound, and orbital computed tomography formed the basis for the diagnoses. PBMCs were separated from roughly 9.3 ml of fresh peripheral blood using Ficoll-Paque density gradient centrifugation. Trizol reagent was used to extract total RNA, and RNA quality was then checked on an Agilent 2100 Bioanalyzer. The germline V and J ends show losses of 2 bases and 1 base respectively, and no gene match explains 3 bases of the junction. The CDR3 runs 16 amino acids, cysteine and phenylalanine included. The kept DNA is CDR3 alone, 48 bases in frame from the first base. The germline V gene supplies CDR1 KGHSH and CDR2 LQKENI.

Only a few counts were recorded for this clonotype. The specificity of this receptor is unknown. Base qualities are not provided; no much larger clone lies one nucleotide away. Overall study results and their limits: During validation, the model predicted progression to ophthalmopathy a median of about 6.5 months ahead of onset, with almost 71% sensitivity and 72.22% specificity. Blood samples also contained most of the expanded thyroid clonotypes (frequency above 0.001), which suggests that blood repertoires may reflect thyroid immune responses. A 13 V-J signature model separated ophthalmopathy from stable hyperthyroidism, with over 85% sensitivity and 81.08% specificity in cross-validation and 80%/75% in testing. No statistical method was used to set the sample size in advance, and investigators knew the group allocation.

The clonotype was recovered from a woman in her sixties with Graves' ophthalmopathy. Sequencing was done on a sample of blood. Recombination linked TRBV18 to TRBJ2-3, with 10 bases aligning to TRBD1. The CDR3: CASSPFGQGGTDTQYF. The nucleotide sequence is given as TGTGCCAGCTCACCATTCGGACAGGGGGGCACAGATACGCAGTATTTT. Where the CDR3 stops, the reference TRBV18 and TRBJ2-3 genes take over; the full variable domain is NAGVMQNPRHLVRRRGQEARLRCSPMKGHSHVYWYRQLPEEGLKFMVYLQKENIIDESGMPKERFSAEFPKEGPSILRIQQVVRGDSAAYFCASSPFGQGGTDTQYFGPGTRLTVL.